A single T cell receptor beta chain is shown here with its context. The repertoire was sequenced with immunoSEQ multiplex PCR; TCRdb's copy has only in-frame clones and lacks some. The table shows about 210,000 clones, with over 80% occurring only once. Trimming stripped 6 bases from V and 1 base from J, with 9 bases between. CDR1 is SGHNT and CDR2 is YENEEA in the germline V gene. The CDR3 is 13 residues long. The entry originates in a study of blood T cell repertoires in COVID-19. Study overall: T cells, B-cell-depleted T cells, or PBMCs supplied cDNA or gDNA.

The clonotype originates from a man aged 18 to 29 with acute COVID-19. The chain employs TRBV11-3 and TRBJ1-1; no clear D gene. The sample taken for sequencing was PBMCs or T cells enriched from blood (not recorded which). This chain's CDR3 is CASRVIGNTEAFF. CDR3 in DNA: TGTGCCAGCAGGGTAATCGGGAACACTGAAGCTTTCTTT.